The source of this T cell receptor (beta chain) is a study of shared clonotypes between healthy human individuals. Study outcomes and limitations: Clonotype sharing among the donors was expected to vary with sequencing depth.

The CDR3 totals 16 residues. V was cut by 1 base and J by 4 bases, with 12 bases left in between. Worth noting for this clone: The target antigen is unknown.

Sequenced by immunoSEQ multiplex PCR; TCRdb stores in-frame clones only, minus some. The sample has hundreds of thousands of clones; just over 75% are singletons. The origin of this receptor is a woman in her thirties or forties in good health. Some clones in this sample may be carry-over from other donors' samples. Material for sequencing was PBMCs. The V call is TRBV5-7, the J call TRBJ2-6, with D hard to call. TRBV5-7 is annotated as an ORF whose role is uncertain. The CDR3 DNA reads TGTGCCAGCAGCTTGTACGGGTTCAGGGGGGCCAACGTCCTGACTTTC. Encoded protein: CASSLYGFRGANVLTF.